The sequence of this TCR beta chain was determined in a study of T cell changes during pregnancy in multiple sclerosis (dated by TCRdb to the late 2010s). As for the study more broadly: The study examined how the T cell repertoire changed over the course of pregnancy in women with multiple sclerosis.

Including the terminal cysteine and phenylalanine, the CDR3 comprises 15 residues. CDR3 DNA is the only sequence kept; it has 45 bases, read in frame from the first base. CDR1 and CDR2 are drawn from the germline V gene: SGHVS, FQNEAQ. Deletion took 5 bases off V and 1 base off J, with a span of 14 bases between the germline ends. Library preparation used the immunoSEQ multiplex PCR assay. What TCRdb holds here is the immuneACCESS table cut down to in-frame rearrangements. Part of the clones is not present; checked against another copy, under half of the missing clones reflect an unresolved V gene, and the others are unexplained. The sample includes 30,000 to 50,000 clones, with approximately 90% observed a single time. The top ten constitute 0.45% to 0.55% of the sample. As regards this clone: Which antigen it targets is not known. The input lacks base qualities; no much larger clone sits a single base away.

The rearranged chain carries TRBV7-8 and TRBJ2-5; the D segment could be TRBD2, given 6 matching bases. The sequence was collected from a female donor in good health, enrolled as a control in a pregnancy study. The source material was CD4+ T cells from peripheral blood mononuclear cells, sampled in the third trimester of pregnancy. The CDR3 reads as follows: CASSPGVGGQETQYF. Here is the DNA: TGTGCCAGCAGCCCAGGAGTGGGGGGCCAAGAGACCCAGTACTTC.